The following is a T cell receptor (beta chain) sequence with its context. Its binding antigen is unknown. The record has no base qualities; no much larger clone is one base away. The sample belongs to a study of shared clonotypes between healthy human individuals (dated by TCRdb to 2020 to 2021). In the study overall: The cohort comprised a couple of women and a few men aged 18 to 49 years. Libraries were prepared and TCR repertoires were sequenced by different laboratories using diverse techniques, in order to increase sequencing depth and limit assay-specific biases. Per donor, three plates each were used for CD4 naive and CD4 memory, two for CD8 naive, and one for CD8 memory. Per donor, leukapheresis produced somewhere between about 0.94 and 9.5 billion PBMCs. To estimate repertoire size and how much clonotype sharing occurs between individuals, the study deeply sequenced the blood TCR repertoires of about five healthy adults.

Using the deep immunoSEQ assay, TCR CDR3 regions were amplified from genomic DNA by multiplex PCR. For each cell subset, the extracted genomic DNA was distributed evenly across all wells of several immunoSEQ 96-well plates, and each plate served as one replicate. For sorted subsets, around 200 ng genomic DNA, equal to 25,000 to 35,000 T cell genomes, was loaded into each replicate PCR. Purified libraries were measured with a Qubit 3.0 fluorometer, size-checked on a Bioanalyzer 2100, and measured again with the KAPA Library Quantification kit. A separate single-read 150-cycle Illumina NextSeq 550 flow cell was used to sequence each immunoSEQ 96-well plate. On the authors' methods: Because the immunoSEQ output included only junctional sequences and no quality scores, the filtering could not be the same as the filtering used for full-length reads. To assign V/J genes and CDR3, sequences were annotated using PyIR, a Python wrapper for IgBLAST v1.9, with IMGT germline references. Reads with weak V/J assignments (E-value above 1e-6), missing CDR3, stop codons, out-of-frame junctions, or ambiguous translated residues were removed. V3J clonotypes were defined by identical inferred V gene, J gene, and CDR3 amino acid sequence. Percentage overlap between repertoires was calculated by dividing the number of shared unique clonotypes by the size of the smaller repertoire. Three approaches were used to assess repertoire richness: RTK rarefaction, the Chao1 estimator, and Recon v2.1 estimates of unobserved clonotypes. OLGA was used to compute generation probabilities for all TCRbeta clonotypes that the gDNA method yielded from a few donors. TCRdb limited this immuneACCESS table to in-frame rearrangements with V and J called. A share of clones is missing; checked studies link under half to unresolved V genes, and the rest is unexplained. V, J and clone size derive from that table, while D and trimming were established from the DNA sequence. The table for this sample lists around 2.5 million clones; roughly 93% of them were counted only once. The top ten hold around 0.37% of the sample.

CDR1 KGHSH and CDR2 LQKENI are derived from the germline V gene. The CDR3 sequence holds 16 residues, the cysteine and phenylalanine included. Kept here is only the CDR3 DNA, which spans 48 bases and is read in frame from base 1. V is clipped by 6 bases and J by 0 bases, and the sequence between their germline boundaries is 17 bases long. The donors were healthy, HIV-negative adults with no recently reported acute infections or vaccinations. Every donor was a Caucasian adult residing in Nashville, Tennessee, USA. CD4+ T cells were enriched by magnetic negative selection, after which naive cells were positively selected on CD45RA and the negative fraction was taken as the memory subset. After blood collection by leukapheresis, PBMCs were isolated using Ficoll-Histopaque density gradient centrifugation and then cryopreserved in the vapor phase of liquid nitrogen. Analytical flow cytometry was used to check the purity and quantity of each magnetically sorted T cell population. From each sorted fraction, genomic DNA was isolated and quantified by UV absorbance on a Nanodrop 2000c.

Paper-wide results and their limitations: Across a handful of donors, roughly 5% of naive CD4, roughly 3.5% of naive CD8, roughly 2.3% of memory CD4, and 0.3% to 0.45% of memory CD8 clonotypes were shared. Pairwise subsampling led to the expectation that sequencing depth would affect the degree of clonotype sharing among donors. The small number of donors limited the genetic and exposure-history diversity represented. Larger estimated clonotype richness was generally found for naive subsets than for memory subsets. Even with the large sequencing depth, rarefaction of the sorted-subset datasets indicated that sequencing was incomplete. Sampling was restricted to blood, and TCR repertoires in tissues likely differ from the TCR repertoires found in blood. Compared with non-shared clonotypes, the clonotypes found in all four sorted-subset donors had higher generation probabilities.

Recombination linked TRBV18 to TRBJ1-1, with TRBD1 perhaps the D gene, on 5 matching bases. The sample taken for sequencing was naive CD4+ T cells from PBMCs. The cell subset or site label here, explained by the study, means: CD45RA+ positively selected. The sequence derives from a man aged 18 to 30 in good health. Some clones in this sample may be carry-over from other donors' samples. The CDR3 amino acid sequence is: CASSPQGLAVNTEAFF. The nucleotides are TGTGCCAGCTCCCCTCAGGGCCTGGCCGTGAACACTGAAGCTTTCTTT.